The 24 T cell receptor beta chains in this list originate from one sample, sequenced in a study of early T cells in non-severe SARS-CoV-2 infection. Each CDR3 protein is one row after TCRdb ran MiXCR on the 5' RACE reads. Of 55,000 to 70,000 distinct CDR3 sequences detected, about a tenth appear once; the ten largest clones hold 6.4%. Material for sequencing was whole blood. The receptors were gathered from an adult who was a healthcare worker with PCR-confirmed SARS-CoV-2 infection or an uninfected control (not recorded which).

The chain couples TRBV5-1 to TRBJ2-3, with D perhaps matching TRBD1 or TRBD2 (5 bases each). This CDR3 has 14 residues. Trimming stripped 5 bases from V and 5 bases from J, with 15 bases between. The germline CDR1 and CDR2 sequences are SGHRS and YFSETQ. The CDR3 nucleotides read TGCGCCAGCAGGCCGGGACCCGCGGGAGATACGCAGTATTTT. This gives the protein CASRPGPAGDTQYF.

This clonotype has only a few counts. The rearrangement joins TRBV5-5 to TRBJ1-1, with D unclear. The germline gives CDR1 SGHKS, CDR2 YYEKEE (reference sequence). The CDR3 is 13 residues long. The germline V and J ends were trimmed by 4 bases and 6 bases, with 13 bases remaining between them. The CDR3 DNA reads TGTGCCAGCAGCCCCACAATCCAGGCTGAAGCTTTCTTT. It specifies CASSPTIQAEAFF.

In the case of this clonotype: The junction departs from germline at one end; a sequencing error may be responsible. This chain links TRBV6-1 with TRBJ2-7; 10 positions match TRBD1. This CDR3 is 15 amino acids long. Germline CDR1 MNHNS, CDR2 SASEGT. As DNA, the CDR3 is TGTGCCAGCAGTGAGGAGACAGGGGGCTCCCACGAGCAGTACTTC. Protein: CASSEETGGSHEQYF.

The table lists this clonotype with a few counts. This rearrangement joins TRBV27 to TRBJ2-5, with 8 bases that match TRBD1. The trim removed 6 bases at V and 5 bases at J, leaving 8 bases unmatched. CDR3 length: 14 residues. The germline V gene has CDR1 MNHEY and CDR2 SMNVEV (reference sequence). The CDR3 nucleotides are TGTGCCAGCAGCGTCGACAGGGGATACGAGACCCAGTACTTC. It is translated as CASSVDRGYETQYF.

The gene calls are TRBV7-8 and TRBJ2-3; possibly TRBD2 for D (6 bases). From germline, CDR1 is SGHVS and CDR2 FQNEAQ. The CDR3 contains 15 residues. V was shortened by 4 bases and J by 4 bases, with 15 bases between the two germline ends. This chain's CDR3 is CASSSRGNGPDTQYF. As DNA, the CDR3 is TGTGCCAGCAGCTCCCGGGGGAACGGTCCAGATACGCAGTATTTT.

This clonotype was observed a handful of times. The chain employs TRBV30 and TRBJ2-7; D perhaps matches TRBD2 (5 bases). The CDR3 covers 17 residues. CDR1 and CDR2 from the germline V gene are GTSNPN and SVGIG (reference sequence). V was pared by 1 base and J by 0 bases, with 19 bases between. In nucleotides, the CDR3 is TGTGCCTGGAGTGCCGGGCGGCTAGCTATAAGCTCCTACGAGCAGTACTTC. It codes for CAWSAGRLAISSYEQYF.

This clonotype came up a few times. This chain links TRBV28 with TRBJ2-1, with D tentatively TRBD2 (6 bases). This CDR3 contains 18 residues. The V end was cut by 2 bases, the J end by 5 bases, with 22 bases between. Germline CDR1 is MDHEN and CDR2 is SYDVKM. The CDR3 DNA reads TGTGCCAGCAGTTTAGGTAGGGCCGGGACTCCGCCTAACAATGAGCAGTTCTTC. It encodes CASSLGRAGTPPNNEQFF.

This clonotype appeared a few times. The V call is TRBV12-3 or TRBV12-4, the J call TRBJ1-5; D is unresolved. Trimming shortened V by 3 bases and J by 3 bases, and 9 bases separated the two germline ends. This CDR3 is built from 14 residues. CDR3 coding DNA: TGTGCCAGCAGTTTGAGGAGAGACAATCAGCCCCAGCATTTT. This sequence encodes CASSLRRDNQPQHF.

This clonotype showed up many times. The chain has TRBV3-1 and TRBJ2-1; 8 bases line up with TRBD2. Germline V CDR1 and CDR2: LGHDT, YNNKEL (reference sequence). The CDR3 runs 15 residues. The V gene end was trimmed by 0 bases and the J gene end by 3 bases; junction bases not matched to a gene: 1. CDR3 region: CASSQELAVYNEQFF. The CDR3 DNA reads TGTGCCAGCAGCCAAGAACTAGCGGTCTACAATGAGCAGTTCTTC.

In its sample, this clonotype was seen a few times. This chain connects TRBV10-3 to TRBJ2-7; 13 bases agree with TRBD2. The CDR3 spans 15 residues. The V and J ends lost 6 bases and 2 bases, in that order; junction bases with no gene match: 4. Germline V gives CDR1 ENHRY, CDR2 SYGVKD. The CDR3 DNA reads as TGTGCCATCAGGCCTACTAGCGGGAGGGCCTACGAGCAGTACTTC. Protein sequence: CAIRPTSGRAYEQYF.

The V gene is TRBV7-9, the J gene TRBJ2-3; 12 bases are shared with TRBD2. The V gene end was trimmed by 5 bases and the J gene end by 2 bases; junction bases not matched to a gene: 2. The CDR3 contains 15 residues. Germline V gene lookup returns CDR1 SEHNR and CDR2 FQNEAQ (reference sequence). The CDR3 loop reads CASSRTSGNTDTQYF. DNA for the CDR3: TGTGCCAGCAGCCGGACTAGCGGGAACACAGATACGCAGTATTTT.

V usage is TRBV20-1 and J usage is TRBJ1-5; D possibly corresponds to TRBD1 (6 bases). There are 12 residues in the CDR3. V dropped 3 bases and J dropped 8 bases, with 11 bases sitting between them. Germline V gene data show CDR1 as DFQATT and CDR2 as SNEGSKA (reference sequence). Here the CDR3 DNA reads TGCAGTGCTAGGACAGGAGGAAAGCCCCAGCATTTT. Protein: CSARTGGKPQHF.

This clonotype was detected many times. This chain connects TRBV27 to TRBJ2-7, with 7 bases that match TRBD2. The trim removed 2 bases at V and 7 bases at J, leaving 14 bases unmatched. Germline V gene sequence: CDR1 MNHEY, CDR2 SMNVEV (reference sequence). The length of the CDR3 is 16 residues. The CDR3 coding sequence is TGTGCCAGCAGTTTAAGTCTGAGCGGGATCGTTGAGGAGCAGTACTTC. Protein: CASSLSLSGIVEEQYF.

In its sample, this clonotype was seen a few times. CDR3 loop: CASSPLGREVYSGANVLTF. The CDR3 DNA reads TGTGCCAGCAGTCCCTTAGGGCGGGAGGTGTACTCTGGGGCCAACGTCCTGACTTTC. The V and J genes are TRBV28 and TRBJ2-6; 8 nucleotides line up with TRBD2. Germline trimming cut 5 bases from V and 0 bases from J; bases unmatched to any gene: 12. Germline V lookup: CDR1 MDHEN, CDR2 SYDVKM. The CDR3 contains 19 residues. Complete variable domain (other parts from reference TRBV28 and TRBJ2-6): DVKVTQSSRYLVKRTGEKVFLECVQDMDHENMFWYRQDPGLGLRLIYFSYDVKMKEKGDIPEGYSVSREKKERFSLILESASTNQTSMYLCASSPLGREVYSGANVLTFGAGSRLTVL.

This clonotype has more than one count but fewer than ten. The genes are TRBV24-1 and TRBJ2-7; D remains ambiguous. The germline CDR1 and CDR2 sequences are KGHDR and SFDVKD. With 6 bases removed from V and 5 bases from J, the gap between germline ends came to 10 bases. The CDR3 sequence is 12 residues long. CDR3 in amino acids: CATSSGGHEQYF. The CDR3 DNA reads TGTGCCACCAGTAGTGGCGGACACGAGCAGTACTTC.

J is TRBJ1-6 and V is TRBV5-5; D not resolved. The CDR3 extends over 14 amino acids. V dropped 0 bases and J dropped 11 bases, with 12 bases sitting between them. From germline, CDR1 is SGHKS and CDR2 YYEKEE (reference sequence). The CDR3 sequence is CASSLDTFGPPLHF. CDR3 nucleotide sequence: TGTGCCAGCAGCTTGGATACCTTCGGACCACCCCTCCACTTT.

This clonotype is labeled as medium-sized. The chain employs TRBV12-3 or TRBV12-4 and TRBJ2-1, with D hard to call. V was trimmed by 4 bases and J by 10 bases, leaving 8 bases between them. This CDR3 spans 11 amino acids. For the CDR3, the DNA is TGTGCCAGCAGTTCATGGCGGGAGCAGTTCTTC. Encoded protein: CASSSWREQFF.

The chain combines TRBV18 with TRBJ1-6; maybe TRBD1 (5 bases). The V gene lost 2 bases and the J gene lost 10 bases, with 12 bases spanning the gap. Germline V gene sequence: CDR1 KGHSH, CDR2 LQKENI. CDR3 length: 14 amino acids. CDR3 nucleotides: TGTGCCAGCTCACCAGGAGACAGTGCATCACCCCTCCACTTT. Its protein is CASSPGDSASPLHF.

This clonotype occurred a few times. The chain employs TRBV6-2 or TRBV6-3 and TRBJ2-1, with 8 bases lining up with TRBD2. The CDR3 runs 14 residues. Germline CDR1 is MNHEY and CDR2 is SVGEGT. Germline trimming cut 7 bases from V and 6 bases from J; bases unmatched to any gene: 8. CDR3 sequence (DNA): TGTGCCAGCACCCCTAGTCTAGCGGGCAATGAGCAGTTCTTC. This gives the protein CASTPSLAGNEQFF.

This clonotype was seen only a few times. This chain joins TRBV5-1 and TRBJ2-3, with no clear D. The CDR3 runs to 12 residues. The ends were cut back, 0 bases at V and 6 bases at J, with 5 bases in the middle. Germline loops: CDR1 SGHRS, CDR2 YFSETQ. CDR3 residues: CASSLDPDTQYF. DNA for the CDR3: TGCGCCAGCAGCTTGGATCCCGATACGCAGTATTTT.

This clonotype was detected a few times. The chain joins TRBV10-2 to TRBJ2-3, with 14 positions matching TRBD2. Unmatched junction bases numbered 4, after V lost 3 bases and J lost 5 bases. The CDR3 is 16 amino acids. Germline V CDR1 and CDR2: WSHSY, SAAADI. The CDR3 sequence is CASSDGTSGRGDTQYF. CDR3 nucleotide sequence: TGCGCCAGCAGTGACGGGACTAGCGGGAGAGGAGATACGCAGTATTTT.

This clonotype was seen at least ten times. This chain links TRBV10-3 with TRBJ2-7, with 8 bases matching TRBD1. The CDR3 spans 15 residues. After removal of 8 bases from V and 3 bases from J, the junction contained 12 bases not matched to a gene. Germline V gene lookup returns CDR1 ENHRY and CDR2 SYGVKD. CDR3 nucleotides: TGTGCCATCTCAGGGGGCCCAGGGGTCAACTACGAGCAGTACTTC. It specifies CAISGGPGVNYEQYF.

This clonotype was counted between two and nine times. The V gene is TRBV5-1, the J gene TRBJ2-3, with D perhaps matching TRBD1 or TRBD2 (5 bases each). Germline V lookup: CDR1 SGHRS, CDR2 YFSETQ. V was trimmed by 0 bases and J by 1 base, leaving 15 bases between them. The CDR3 covers 17 residues. The CDR3 loop reads CASSLVGVLEGTDTQYF. As DNA, the CDR3 is TGCGCCAGCAGCTTGGTGGGGGTACTGGAAGGCACAGATACGCAGTATTTT.

This clonotype was recorded many times. This sequence joins TRBV28 and TRBJ2-6; a weak D match, TRBD2 (5 bases). From germline, CDR1 is MDHEN and CDR2 SYDVKM. The CDR3 contains 17 residues. V lost 5 bases to trimming and J lost 0 bases, with 14 bases between them. The DNA for the CDR3 is TGTGCCAGCAGTCCGAGGGCAGGATACTCTGGGGCCAACGTCCTGACTTTC. Protein sequence: CASSPRAGYSGANVLTF.